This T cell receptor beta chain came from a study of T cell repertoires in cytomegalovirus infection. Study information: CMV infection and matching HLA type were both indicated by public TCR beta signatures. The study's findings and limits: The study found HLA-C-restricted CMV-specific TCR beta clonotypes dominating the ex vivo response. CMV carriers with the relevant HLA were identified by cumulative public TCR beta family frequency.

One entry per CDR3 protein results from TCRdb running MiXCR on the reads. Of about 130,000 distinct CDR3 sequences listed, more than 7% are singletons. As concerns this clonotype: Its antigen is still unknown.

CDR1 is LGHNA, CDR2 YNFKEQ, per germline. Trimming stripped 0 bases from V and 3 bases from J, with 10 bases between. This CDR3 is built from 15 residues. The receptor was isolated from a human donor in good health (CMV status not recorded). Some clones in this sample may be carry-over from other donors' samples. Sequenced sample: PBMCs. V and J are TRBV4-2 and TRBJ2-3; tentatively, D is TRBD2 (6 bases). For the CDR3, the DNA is TGTGCCAGCAGCCAAGAGGATGGGAGGACAGATACGCAGTATTTT. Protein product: CASSQEDGRTDTQYF.